Following are 5 T cell receptor beta chains from one sample sequenced in a study of T cell clonality in common variable immunodeficiency. Study-wide points: Reportedly, TCR beta sequences from common variable immunodeficiency showed fewer deletions and N-nucleotide insertions.

TCRdb keeps only in-frame clones here, not all; method: immunoSEQ multiplex PCR. The sample shows more than 30,000 clones, none of them appearing just once. Antigens of these TCRs are unknown. Specimen: peripheral blood mononuclear cells. These receptors all stem from a human donor with common variable immunodeficiency.

This clone came up many times. Read coverage stops 3 residues before the CDR3 terminus; the germline J gene supplies the remainder. This chain joins TRBV7-6 and TRBJ1-4, with 7 bases identical to TRBD1. This CDR3 contains 16 residues. Germline CDR1 is SGHVS and CDR2 is FNYEAQ. V was pared by 3 bases and J by 7 bases, with 11 bases of the junction left unmatched. The CDR3 DNA, read in part, is TGTGCCAGCAGCTTGGACAGACAGGGCTCTGGTGAAAAA. Translating it yields CASSLDRQGSGEK. The whole CDR3 sequence reads CASSLDRQGSGEKLFF. Looking up the rest from reference TRBV7-6 and TRBJ1-4 gives the full variable domain: GAGVSQSPRYKVTKRGQDVALRCDPISGHVSLYWYRQALGQGPEFLTYFNYEAQQDKSGLPNDRFSAERPEGSISTLTIQRTEQRDSAMYRCASSLDRQGSGEKLFFGSGTQLSVL.

This clone showed up many times. Read coverage stops 3 residues before the CDR3 terminus; the germline J gene supplies the remainder. The gene calls are TRBV5-5 and TRBJ2-7, with D perhaps matching TRBD2 (5 bases). The CDR3 contains 15 residues. Germline assignment: CDR1 SGHKS and CDR2 YYEKEE (reference sequence). Trimming took 0 bases from V and 0 from J, leaving 10 bases between them. The CDR3 DNA, read in part, is TGTGCCAGCAGCTTGGCCAGCGGAAGCTCCTACGAG. Translating it yields CASSLASGSSYE. The CDR3 in full is CASSLASGSSYEQYF. The full variable domain, with the rest looked up from reference TRBV5-5 and TRBJ2-7, is DAGVTQSPTHLIKTRGQQVTLRCSPISGHKSVSWYQQVLGQGPQFIFQYYEKEERGRGNFPDRFSARQFPNYSSELNVNALLLGDSALYLCASSLASGSSYEQYFGPGTRLTVT.

In regard to this clone: With the read ending 3 residues before the CDR3 end, the germline J gene is used to fill in that end. The chain has TRBV5-1 and TRBJ2-5; no clear D. The CDR3 covers 14 residues. CDR1 SGHRS and CDR2 YFSETQ come from the germline V gene. With 0 bases removed from V and 6 bases from J, the gap between germline ends came to 12 bases. CDR3 DNA (partial): TGCGCCAGCAGCTTGGACAGCCGCAATAAGACC. Amino acid sequence: CASSLDSRNKT. The whole CDR3 sequence is CASSLDSRNKTQYF.

By share, this clone ranks as medium-sized. From the germline J gene comes the end of the CDR3, since the read stops 3 residues before it. This chain connects TRBV20-1 to TRBJ1-6; D is ambiguous. Germline V gene sequence: CDR1 DFQATT, CDR2 SNEGSKA (reference sequence). Trimming stripped 3 bases from V and 7 bases from J, with 16 bases between. This CDR3 region has 15 residues. CDR3 sequence: CSASVRMKQNSPLHF. The CDR3 bases that were read are TGCAGTGCTAGTGTTCGTATGAAACAGAATTCACCC.

There are many counts of this clone. The CDR3 is cut off 3 residues early in the read; its end comes from the germline J gene. The rearrangement uses TRBV18 and TRBJ1-5; 7 nucleotides agree with TRBD1. This CDR3 spans 17 amino acids. J was trimmed by 0 bases and V by 5 bases; bases with no gene match: 10. CDR1 and CDR2 (germline): KGHSH, LQKENI. Incomplete CDR3 DNA: TGTGCCAGCTCATTATCCTATACAGGGGATAGCAATCAGCCC. This sequence encodes CASSLSYTGDSNQP. The whole CDR3 region reads CASSLSYTGDSNQPQHF.